This T cell receptor (beta chain) was observed in a study of cytomegalovirus exposure and HLA in healthy donors. Points from the study as a whole: In vitro data verified a few CMV-associated chains as specific for CMV antigens. The authors later linked a missense DCLRE1C variant to TCR beta V- and J-gene trimming. Being indistinguishable, some V segments were excluded, TRBV6-2 and TRBV6-3 among them.

Primers: 60 Vbeta forward and 13 Jbeta reverse. The protocol was immunoSEQ multiplex PCR, while the TCRdb copy is restricted to in-frame clones and leaves out a portion. This table holds about 82,000 clones, approximately 79% found once. This clone was observed a few times. Antigen specificity is unknown. Germline V gene data show CDR1 as MNHEY and CDR2 as SMNVEV (reference sequence). The V and J ends lost 4 bases and 6 bases, in that order; junction bases with no gene match: 5. This CDR3 is built from 14 residues. The sequenced sample consisted of PBMCs. The chain recombines TRBV27 with TRBJ1-4; 7 bases match TRBD1. This TCR derives from a human donor in good health. The CDR3 nucleotides are TGTGCCAGCAGTTCCGGGACAGTGTATGAAAAACTGTTTTTT. Encoded protein: CASSSGTVYEKLFF. The variable domain in full, completed from reference TRBV27 and TRBJ1-4, reads EAQVTQNPRYLITVTGKKLTVTCSQNMNHEYMSWYRQDPGLGLRQIYYSMNVEVTDKGDVPEGYKVSRKEKRNFPLILESPSPNQTSLYFCASSSGTVYEKLFFGSGTQLSVL.